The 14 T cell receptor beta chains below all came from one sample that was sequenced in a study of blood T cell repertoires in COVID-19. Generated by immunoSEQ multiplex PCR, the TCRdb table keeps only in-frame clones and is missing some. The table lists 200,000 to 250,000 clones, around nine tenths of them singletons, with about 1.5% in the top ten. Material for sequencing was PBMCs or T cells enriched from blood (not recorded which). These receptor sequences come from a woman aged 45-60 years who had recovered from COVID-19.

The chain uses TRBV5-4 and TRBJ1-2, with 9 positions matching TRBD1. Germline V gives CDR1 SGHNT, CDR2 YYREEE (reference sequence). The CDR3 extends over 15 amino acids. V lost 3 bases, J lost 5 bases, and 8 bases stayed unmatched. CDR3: CASSYERTGAYGYTF. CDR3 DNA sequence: TGTGCCAGCAGCTATGAACGGACAGGGGCGTATGGCTACACCTTC.

The CDR3 nucleotides are TGTGCCAGCACTAGCGGAACCTACAATGAGCAGTTCTTC. Translating gives CASTSGTYNEQFF. The chain joins TRBV28 to TRBJ2-1, with 7 bases lining up with TRBD2. Per the germline V gene, CDR1 is MDHEN and CDR2 is SYDVKM. There are 13 residues in the CDR3. After removal of 7 bases from V and 2 bases from J, the junction contained 2 bases not matched to a gene. Based on the CDR3 plus reference TRBV28 and TRBJ2-1, the full variable domain is DVKVTQSSRYLVKRTGEKVFLECVQDMDHENMFWYRQDPGLGLRLIYFSYDVKMKEKGDIPEGYSVSREKKERFSLILESASTNQTSMYLCASTSGTYNEQFFGPGTRLTVL.

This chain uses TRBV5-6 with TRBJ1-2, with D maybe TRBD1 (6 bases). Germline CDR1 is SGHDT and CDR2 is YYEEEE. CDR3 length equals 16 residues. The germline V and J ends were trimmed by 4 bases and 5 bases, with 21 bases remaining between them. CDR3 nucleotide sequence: TGTGCCAGCAGCCATAGAAAAAAATGGACAGATTATGGCTACACCTTC. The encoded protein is CASSHRKKWTDYGYTF. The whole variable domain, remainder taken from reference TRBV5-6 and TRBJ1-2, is DAGVTQSPTHLIKTRGQQVTLRCSPKSGHDTVSWYQQALGQGPQFIFQYYEEEERQRGNFPDRFSGHQFPNYSSELNVNALLLGDSALYLCASSHRKKWTDYGYTFGSGTRLTVV.

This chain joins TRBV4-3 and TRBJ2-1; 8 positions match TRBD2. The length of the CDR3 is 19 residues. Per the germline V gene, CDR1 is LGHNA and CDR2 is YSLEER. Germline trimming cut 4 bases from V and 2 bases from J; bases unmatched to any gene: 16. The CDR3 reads CASSLTTESGSWAYNEQFF. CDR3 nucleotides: TGCGCCAGCAGCCTTACCACCGAAAGCGGGAGTTGGGCCTACAATGAGCAGTTCTTC.

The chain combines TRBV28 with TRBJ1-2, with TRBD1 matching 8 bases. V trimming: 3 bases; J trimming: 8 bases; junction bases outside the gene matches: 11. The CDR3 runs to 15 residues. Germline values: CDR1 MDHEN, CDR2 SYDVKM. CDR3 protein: CASSLWARGQEGYTF. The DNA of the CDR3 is TGTGCCAGCAGTTTGTGGGCCAGGGGGCAGGAGGGCTACACCTTC.

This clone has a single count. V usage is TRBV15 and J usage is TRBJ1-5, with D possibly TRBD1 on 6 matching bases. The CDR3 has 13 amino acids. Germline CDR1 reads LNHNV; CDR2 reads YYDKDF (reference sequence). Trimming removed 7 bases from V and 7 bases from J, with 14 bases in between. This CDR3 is CATNNRVGQPQHF. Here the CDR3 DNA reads TGTGCCACCAACAACAGGGTGGGCCAGCCCCAGCATTTT.

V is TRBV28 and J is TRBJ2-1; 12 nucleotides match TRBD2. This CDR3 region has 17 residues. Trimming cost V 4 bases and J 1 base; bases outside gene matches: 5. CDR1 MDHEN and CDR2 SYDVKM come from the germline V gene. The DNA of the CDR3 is TGTGCCAGCAGTTCTTGGACTAGCGGGGAATCCTACAATGAGCAGTTCTTC. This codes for CASSSWTSGESYNEQFF.

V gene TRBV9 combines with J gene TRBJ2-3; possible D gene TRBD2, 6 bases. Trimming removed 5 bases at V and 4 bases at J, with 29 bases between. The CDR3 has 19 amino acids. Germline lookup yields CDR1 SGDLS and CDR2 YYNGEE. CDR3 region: CASRRGGQVHGHWPDTQYF. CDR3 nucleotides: TGTGCCAGCAGGCGGGGAGGACAAGTCCACGGGCATTGGCCAGATACGCAGTATTTT.

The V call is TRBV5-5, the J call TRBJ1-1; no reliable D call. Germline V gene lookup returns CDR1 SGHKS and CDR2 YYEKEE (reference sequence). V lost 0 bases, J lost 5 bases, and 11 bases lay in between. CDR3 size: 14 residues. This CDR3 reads CASSLVERSTEAFF. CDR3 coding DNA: TGTGCCAGCAGCTTGGTGGAACGGAGTACTGAAGCTTTCTTT. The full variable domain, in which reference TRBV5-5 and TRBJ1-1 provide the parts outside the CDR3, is DAGVTQSPTHLIKTRGQQVTLRCSPISGHKSVSWYQQVLGQGPQFIFQYYEKEERGRGNFPDRFSARQFPNYSSELNVNALLLGDSALYLCASSLVERSTEAFFGQGTRLTVV.

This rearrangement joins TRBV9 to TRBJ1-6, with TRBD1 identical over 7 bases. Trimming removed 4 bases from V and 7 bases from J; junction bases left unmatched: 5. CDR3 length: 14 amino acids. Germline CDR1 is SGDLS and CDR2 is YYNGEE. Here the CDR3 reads CASSSGQNNSPLHF. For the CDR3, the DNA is TGTGCCAGCAGCTCGGGACAGAACAATTCACCCCTCCACTTT.

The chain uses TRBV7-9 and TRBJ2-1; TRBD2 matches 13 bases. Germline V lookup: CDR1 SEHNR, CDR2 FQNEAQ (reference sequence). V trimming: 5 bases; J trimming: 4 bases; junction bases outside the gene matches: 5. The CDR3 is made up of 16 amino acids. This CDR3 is CASSGTSGVRYNEQFF. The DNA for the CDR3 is TGTGCCAGCAGCGGGACTAGCGGGGTACGGTACAATGAGCAGTTCTTC.

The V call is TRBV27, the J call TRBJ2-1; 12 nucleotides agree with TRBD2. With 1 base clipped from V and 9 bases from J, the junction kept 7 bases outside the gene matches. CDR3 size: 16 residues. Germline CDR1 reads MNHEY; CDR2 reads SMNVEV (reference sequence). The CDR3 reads CASSLLSSGRDGEQFF. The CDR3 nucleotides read TGTGCCAGCAGTTTATTATCTAGCGGGAGGGACGGTGAGCAGTTCTTC.

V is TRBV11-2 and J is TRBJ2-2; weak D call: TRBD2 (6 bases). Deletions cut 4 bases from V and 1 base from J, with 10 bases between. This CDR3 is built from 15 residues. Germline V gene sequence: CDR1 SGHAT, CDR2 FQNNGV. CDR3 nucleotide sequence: TGTGCCAGCAGCTACTGGCGGGAGAACACCGGGGAGCTGTTTTTT. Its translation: CASSYWRENTGELFF. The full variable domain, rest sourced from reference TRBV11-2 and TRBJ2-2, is EAGVAQSPRYKIIEKRQSVAFWCNPISGHATLYWYQQILGQGPKLLIQFQNNGVVDDSQLPKDRFSAERLKGVDSTLKIQPAKLEDSAVYLCASSYWRENTGELFFGEGSRLTVL.

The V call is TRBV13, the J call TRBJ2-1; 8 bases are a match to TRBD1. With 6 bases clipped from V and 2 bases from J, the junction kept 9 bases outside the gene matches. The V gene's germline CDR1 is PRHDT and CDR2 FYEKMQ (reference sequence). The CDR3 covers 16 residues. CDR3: CASSPTGEGPYNEQFF. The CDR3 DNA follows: TGTGCCAGCAGTCCGACAGGGGAAGGCCCCTACAATGAGCAGTTCTTC.